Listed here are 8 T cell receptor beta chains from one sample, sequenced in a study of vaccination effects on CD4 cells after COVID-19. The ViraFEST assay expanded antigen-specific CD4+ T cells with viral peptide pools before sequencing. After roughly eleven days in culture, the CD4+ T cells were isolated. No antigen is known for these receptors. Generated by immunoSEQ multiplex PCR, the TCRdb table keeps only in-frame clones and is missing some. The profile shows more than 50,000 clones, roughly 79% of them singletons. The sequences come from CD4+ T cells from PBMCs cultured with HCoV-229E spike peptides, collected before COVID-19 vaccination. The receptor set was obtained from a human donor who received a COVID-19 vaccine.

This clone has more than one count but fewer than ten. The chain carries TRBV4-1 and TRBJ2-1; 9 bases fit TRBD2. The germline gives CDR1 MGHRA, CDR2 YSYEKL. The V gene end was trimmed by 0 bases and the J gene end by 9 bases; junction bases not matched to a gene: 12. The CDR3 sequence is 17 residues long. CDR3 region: CASSQDRTASGVGEQFF. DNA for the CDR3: TGCGCCAGCAGCCAAGATCGCACAGCTAGCGGGGTTGGTGAGCAGTTCTTC.

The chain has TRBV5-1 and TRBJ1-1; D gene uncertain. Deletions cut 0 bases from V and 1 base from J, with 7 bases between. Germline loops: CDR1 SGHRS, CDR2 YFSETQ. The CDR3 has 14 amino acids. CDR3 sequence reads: CASSLDIGNTEAFF. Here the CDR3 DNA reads TGCGCCAGCAGCTTGGACATAGGGAACACTGAAGCTTTCTTT.

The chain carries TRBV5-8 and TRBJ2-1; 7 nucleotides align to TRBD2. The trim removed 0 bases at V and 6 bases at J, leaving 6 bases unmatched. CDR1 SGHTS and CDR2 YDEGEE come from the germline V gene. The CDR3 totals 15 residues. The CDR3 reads CASSLGGTTTNEQFF. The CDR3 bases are TGTGCCAGCAGCTTGGGGGGGACTACAACCAATGAGCAGTTCTTC.

The CDR3 DNA reads TGTGCCAGCAGTCCGGGACAGCCCTACGAGCAGTACGTC. It translates to CASSPGQPYEQYV. J is TRBJ2-7 and V is TRBV5-4; 7 nucleotides agree with TRBD1. CDR3 length: 13 residues. V lost 5 bases to trimming and J lost 2 bases; unmatched junction nucleotides: 4. Per the germline V gene, CDR1 is SGHNT and CDR2 is YYREEE (reference sequence).

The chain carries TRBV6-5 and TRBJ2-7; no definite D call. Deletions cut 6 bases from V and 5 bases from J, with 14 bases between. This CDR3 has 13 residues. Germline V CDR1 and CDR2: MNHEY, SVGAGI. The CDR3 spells CASRGWKKDEQYV. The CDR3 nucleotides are TGTGCCAGCAGAGGCTGGAAGAAAGACGAGCAGTACGTC.

The CDR3 protein is CAWSVLRTENTEAFF. For the CDR3, the DNA is TGTGCCTGGAGTGTACTCCGGACAGAGAACACTGAAGCTTTCTTT. The rearrangement links TRBV30 to TRBJ1-1; D is possibly TRBD1 (6 bases). V was cut by 0 bases and J by 1 base, with 12 bases left in between. Germline assignment: CDR1 GTSNPN and CDR2 SVGIG (reference sequence). The length of the CDR3 is 15 residues.

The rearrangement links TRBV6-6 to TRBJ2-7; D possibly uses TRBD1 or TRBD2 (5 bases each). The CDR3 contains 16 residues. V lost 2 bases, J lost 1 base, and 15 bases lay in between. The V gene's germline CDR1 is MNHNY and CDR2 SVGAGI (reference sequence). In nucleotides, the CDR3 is TGTGCCAGCAGTTACCGGGGCGGATCGATATCCTACGAGCAGTACGTC. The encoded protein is CASSYRGGSISYEQYV.

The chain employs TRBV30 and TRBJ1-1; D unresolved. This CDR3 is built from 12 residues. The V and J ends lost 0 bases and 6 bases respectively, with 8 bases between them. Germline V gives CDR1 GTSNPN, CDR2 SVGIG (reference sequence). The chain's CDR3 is CAWSVLRAEAFF. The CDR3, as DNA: TGTGCCTGGAGTGTATTGAGGGCTGAAGCTTTCTTT.